The entry below describes one TCR beta chain. The antigen remains undetermined. The data originate from a study of early T cells in non-severe SARS-CoV-2 infection. Study observations and caveats: VDJdb-based matching was biased toward anti-spike CD8 responses and missed private and CD4 specificities.

Attached unique molecular identifiers marked individual cDNA molecules. TCRdb re-called the 5' RACE reads with MiXCR, one entry per CDR3 protein. Of more than 75,000 distinct CDR3 sequences detected, less than 15% appear once; the ten largest clones hold roughly 6%. Deletions cut 4 bases from V and 2 bases from J, with 14 bases between. Germline CDR1 is SGHRS and CDR2 is YFSETQ. This CDR3 is built from 15 residues. The sequence was obtained from an adult who was a healthcare worker with PCR-confirmed SARS-CoV-2 infection or an uninfected control (not recorded which). Material for sequencing was whole blood. The genes are TRBV5-1 and TRBJ2-3; a possible D gene is TRBD1 (6 bases). Here the CDR3 DNA reads TGCGCCAGCAGCCCACAGGGCCCCGTCACAGATACGCAGTATTTT. Its protein product is CASSPQGPVTDTQYF.